The subject of this entry is one T cell receptor (beta chain). CDR1 and CDR2 from the germline V gene are MNHEY and SVGAGI. This CDR3 has 14 amino acids. The V gene end was trimmed by 7 bases and the J gene end by 4 bases; junction bases not matched to a gene: 9. These data originate in a study of blood T cell repertoires in COVID-19. Study background: From T cells, B-cell-depleted T cells, or PBMCs came the material, which was cDNA or gDNA.

Assay: immunoSEQ multiplex PCR; the TCRdb copy retains only in-frame clones and omits some. In the table there are 200,000 to 250,000 clones, 80% to 90% of which are singletons. J is TRBJ2-5 and V is TRBV6-5, with 7 bases aligning to TRBD2. The specimen sequenced was peripheral blood. This clonotype was sampled from an elderly woman with COVID-19, enrolled during active disease. The CDR3: CASTVPPGGETQYF. CDR3 in DNA: TGTGCCAGCACCGTCCCCCCGGGGGGAGAGACCCAGTACTTC.